This TCR beta chain was identified during a study of T cells in Graves' hyperthyroidism and ophthalmopathy. Study findings and constraints: Progression to ophthalmopathy was predicted a median of 6.5 months early. Blood also held most thyroid clonotypes expanded beyond 0.001.

Comments on this clonotype: Its antigen is undetermined.

This sample holds PBMCs from about 10 ml fresh peripheral blood. What was amplified from RNA transcripts were TCR beta CDR3 regions. HTBI primers drove first-round RT-PCR of the TCR CDR3. TCRdb called the multiplex PCR reads again in MiXCR, with one record for every CDR3 protein. The sample includes under 800,000 distinct CDR3 sequences, 14% of them seen just once. After removal of 4 bases from V and 12 bases from J, the junction contained 12 bases not matched to a gene. The CDR3 contains 15 residues. CDR1 and CDR2 from the germline V gene are SNHLY and FYNNEI. The source of this sequence is a woman between 18 and 30 years old with Graves' hyperthyroidism. Sample: blood. V and J are TRBV2 and TRBJ1-6, with 7 bases lining up with TRBD1. CDR3 in DNA: TGTGCCAGCAGTGTGACAGGGTCTGTTCTAGAACCCCTCCACTTT. It translates to CASSVTGSVLEPLHF.